This is a list of T cell receptor beta chains from one sample in a study of PD-1 blockade in classical Hodgkin lymphoma. Method: immunoSEQ multiplex PCR; TCRdb's copy keeps in-frame clones and lacks some. There are under 100,000 clones in the sample; 75% to 90% occur only once, and 9% to 15% lies in the top ten. Source: peripheral blood mononuclear cells (PBMCs), taken at baseline. The source of these receptors is a human donor with classical Hodgkin lymphoma. The CDR3 runs from the conserved cysteine through the conserved F or W. The D gene is left open where the match is weak. Clone size is not always given. Where it is, it says once, few, many or a class for expanded clones.

j_call v_call d_call clone_size cdr3_aa cdr3_nt
TRBJ2-7 TRBV7-2 TRBD2 NA CASSLALAGGLLYEQYF TGTGCCAGCAGCTTAGCTCTAGCGGGAGGGCTTCTCTACGAGCAGTACTTC
TRBJ2-3 TRBV5-1 NA NA CASSLVTGASTDTQYF TGCGCCAGCAGCTTGGTAACAGGAGCTAGCACAGATACGCAGTATTTT
TRBJ2-1 TRBV7-9 NA NA CASSLVSFGGDEQFF TGTGCCAGCAGCTTAGTCAGTTTCGGTGGCGATGAGCAGTTCTTC
TRBJ2-1 TRBV7-9 NA NA CASSLFDELGEQFF TGTGCCAGCAGCTTATTCGATGAGTTAGGTGAGCAGTTCTTC
TRBJ2-2 TRBV19 NA NA CASSIAGVGELFF TGTGCCAGTAGTATAGCGGGGGTCGGGGAGCTGTTTTTT
TRBJ2-3 TRBV6-5 NA NA CASSSTATLSTDTQYF TGTGCCAGCAGTTCGACGGCTACCCTGAGCACAGATACGCAGTATTTT
TRBJ2-7 TRBV10-3 TRBD2 NA CAISARGLAGESYEQYF TGTGCCATCAGTGCACGGGGACTAGCGGGAGAATCCTACGAGCAGTACTTC
TRBJ1-2 TRBV6-1 NA NA CASSETRQAAGYTF TGTGCCAGCAGTGAAACCCGACAGGCCGCGGGCTACACCTTC
TRBJ2-2 TRBV5-4 TRBD2 NA CASSGSSGTNTGELFF TGTGCCAGCAGCGGTTCTAGCGGAACGAACACCGGGGAGCTGTTTTTT
TRBJ2-7 TRBV10-3 NA NA CAISESQGSYEQYF TGTGCCATCAGTGAGTCTCAGGGTTCCTACGAGCAGTACTTC
TRBJ1-2 TRBV29-1 NA NA CSVEEGLRGYTF TGCAGCGTTGAGGAGGGGCTACGTGGCTACACCTTC
TRBJ2-7 TRBV2 NA NA CASSEVLAGEQYF TGTGCCAGCAGTGAGGTACTAGCCGGGGAGCAGTACTTC
TRBJ2-2 TRBV6-5 TRBD2 NA CASSWDSGRASGELFF TGTGCCAGCAGTTGGGATAGCGGGAGGGCTTCCGGGGAGCTGTTTTTT
TRBJ2-5 TRBV7-6 NA NA CASSLAPVGETQYF TGTGCCAGCAGCTTAGCGCCGGTCGGGGAGACCCAGTACTTC
TRBJ2-7 TRBV4-2 TRBD1 NA CASSSGGPSYEQYF TGTGCCAGCAGCTCAGGGGGCCCGAGCTACGAGCAGTACTTC
TRBJ2-3 TRBV5-1 NA NA CASSPGADSFGDTDTQYF TGCGCCAGCAGCCCCGGGGCTGACTCATTCGGAGACACAGATACGCAGTATTTT
TRBJ2-5 TRBV28 NA few CASWGSQETQYF TGTGCCAGCTGGGGCAGCCAAGAGACCCAGTACTTC
TRBJ1-2 TRBV7-2 NA NA CASSIPGGRGYGYTF TGTGCCAGCAGCATACCCGGGGGGAGAGGCTATGGCTACACCTTC
TRBJ2-1 TRBV7-2 NA NA CASSAHNEQFF TGTGCCAGCAGCGCTCACAATGAGCAGTTCTTC
TRBJ2-6 TRBV4-1 NA NA CASSQVQQDSGANVLTF TGCGCCAGCAGCCAAGTTCAACAGGACTCTGGGGCCAACGTCCTGACTTTC
TRBJ1-2 TRBV7-9 NA NA CASSFGGAKNYGYTF TGTGCCAGCAGCTTCGGGGGGGCGAAGAACTATGGCTACACCTTC
TRBJ2-5 TRBV30 NA few CAWSVGRRDETQYF TGTGCCTGGAGTGTGGGTAGGAGGGACGAGACCCAGTACTTC
TRBJ2-1 TRBV30 TRBD2 NA CAWSVIGGGSSYNEQFF TGTGCCTGGAGTGTAATTGGCGGGGGAAGCTCCTACAATGAGCAGTTCTTC
TRBJ2-2 TRBV28 NA NA CASSRRVTGELFF TGTGCCAGCAGTCGCAGAGTCACCGGGGAGCTGTTTTTT
TRBJ1-1 TRBV9 NA NA CASSVDQKGTEAFF TGTGCCAGCAGCGTAGACCAAAAAGGCACTGAAGCTTTCTTT
TRBJ1-2 TRBV20-1 NA NA CSASLDSGYTF TGCAGTGCTAGCCTCGACAGTGGCTACACCTTC
TRBJ2-1 TRBV7-2 TRBD2 NA CASSTRLAGGRDEQFF TGTGCCAGCAGCACCCGACTAGCGGGAGGGAGGGATGAGCAGTTCTTC
TRBJ1-4 TRBV9 TRBD1 NA CASSVGTGDEKLFF TGTGCCAGCAGCGTCGGGACAGGGGATGAAAAACTGTTTTTT
TRBJ2-3 TRBV5-1 TRBD2 NA CASSYRTSGGMKATQYF TGCGCCAGCAGCTACCGGACTAGCGGGGGAATGAAGGCTACGCAGTATTTT
TRBJ2-7 TRBV6-1 NA NA CASSGPSTYEQYF TGTGCCAGCAGTGGCCCAAGCACCTACGAGCAGTACTTC
TRBJ2-7 TRBV28 NA NA CASRTPRQDPLYEQYF TGTGCCAGCAGAACCCCTAGACAGGACCCCCTCTACGAGCAGTACTTC
TRBJ2-1 TRBV7-9 TRBD2 NA CASSLGLAVYNEQFF TGTGCCAGCAGCTTGGGTCTAGCGGTCTACAATGAGCAGTTCTTC
TRBJ1-2 TRBV7-2 NA NA CASSAANYGYTF TGTGCCAGCAGCGCAGCTAACTATGGCTACACCTTC
TRBJ2-5 TRBV30 NA NA CAWSQDLYQETQYF TGTGCCTGGAGCCAGGACCTGTACCAAGAGACCCAGTACTTC
TRBJ2-7 TRBV5-1 TRBD2 NA CASSLGEGFEQYF TGCGCCAGCAGCTTGGGGGAGGGGTTCGAGCAGTACTTC
TRBJ2-1 TRBV9 NA NA CASSPGRFTYNEQFF TGTGCCAGCAGCCCAGGGAGGTTCACCTACAATGAGCAGTTCTTC
TRBJ2-7 TRBV5-6 TRBD1 once CASSLAGTGEKYEQYF TGTGCCAGCAGCTTGGCCGGGACAGGGGAGAAATACGAGCAGTACTTC
TRBJ1-4 TRBV29-1 NA medium-sized CSVVHPQDNEKLFF TGCAGCGTTGTGCACCCACAGGATAATGAAAAACTGTTTTTT
TRBJ1-1 TRBV28 NA NA CASRTGGNTEAFF TGTGCCAGCAGGACGGGTGGGAACACTGAAGCTTTCTTT
TRBJ2-5 TRBV28 NA NA CASSLRSATQYF TGTGCCAGCAGTTTGAGGTCGGCGACCCAGTACTTC
TRBJ1-1 TRBV14 TRBD1 NA CASNLRGTAEAFF TGTGCCAGCAATTTAAGGGGGACAGCTGAAGCTTTCTTT
TRBJ2-7 TRBV14 TRBD2 NA CASSPLGAGGPYEQYF TGTGCCAGCAGCCCCCTGGGAGCGGGAGGGCCCTACGAGCAGTACTTC
TRBJ2-4 TRBV10-1 NA NA CASSESTLTARAKNIQYF TGCGCCAGCAGTGAGTCGACTTTGACAGCCCGAGCCAAAAACATTCAGTACTTC
TRBJ2-5 TRBV6-1 TRBD2 NA CASRWTSGGSETQYF TGTGCCAGCAGGTGGACTAGCGGGGGATCAGAGACCCAGTACTTC
TRBJ2-7 TRBV5-1 NA NA CASSPIGSGYEQYF TGCGCCAGCAGCCCTATAGGGTCCGGGTACGAGCAGTACTTC
TRBJ2-1 TRBV7-2 NA NA CASSQTQGYNEQFF TGTGCCAGCAGCCAGACCCAGGGCTACAATGAGCAGTTCTTC
TRBJ1-1 TRBV19 NA NA CASSIQGVGTEAFF TGTGCCAGTAGTATTCAGGGAGTGGGCACTGAAGCTTTCTTT
TRBJ2-3 TRBV6-5 NA NA CASSNLDTQYF TGTGCCAGCAGCAACTTAGATACGCAGTATTTT
TRBJ2-1 TRBV2 TRBD2 NA CASSSGSYNEQFF TGTGCCAGTTCTAGCGGCTCCTACAATGAGCAGTTCTTC
TRBJ1-4 TRBV18 NA NA CASSLIPGQTNEKLFF TGTGCCAGCTCGCTGATACCGGGACAAACTAATGAAAAACTGTTTTTT
TRBJ1-2 TRBV7-2 TRBD1 NA CASSPGQGYGYTF TGTGCCAGCAGCCCCGGACAGGGCTATGGCTACACCTTC
TRBJ2-3 TRBV9 TRBD1 NA CASSVSDRVAQYF TGTGCCAGCAGCGTATCGGACAGGGTAGCGCAGTATTTT
TRBJ2-7 TRBV19 NA NA CASSIEASRSLYEQYF TGTGCCAGTAGTATAGAGGCCTCTAGGAGCCTCTACGAGCAGTACTTC
TRBJ2-1 TRBV7-2 NA NA CASSLVLGFGGNEQFF TGTGCCAGCAGCTTAGTTCTGGGATTTGGGGGGAATGAGCAGTTCTTC
TRBJ1-5 TRBV5-6 NA NA CASSGGKPQHF TGTGCCAGCAGCGGAGGGAAGCCCCAGCATTTT